The clone carrying this T cell receptor beta chain was seen a single time. Those enrolled, adults aged about 18 to 95 years, came from under 25 US areas. Clones were sequenced by immunoSEQ multiplex PCR, and TCRdb holds only the in-frame ones, with some missing. The table shows a few hundred thousand clones, with around 84% occurring only once. This record belongs to a study of blood T cell repertoires in COVID-19. On the study more broadly: T cells, B-cell-depleted T cells, or PBMCs provided the cDNA or gDNA that served as material.

The CDR3 has 15 residues. From germline, CDR1 is SEHNR and CDR2 FQNEAQ (reference sequence). Trimming took 5 bases from V and 0 from J, leaving 11 bases between them. What was sequenced was PBMCs or T cells enriched from blood (not recorded which). The TCR originated in a woman aged 18-29 years who had recovered from COVID-19. V is TRBV7-9 and J is TRBJ1-5; D possibly corresponds to TRBD1 (6 bases). CDR3 coding DNA: TGTGCCAGCAGCCCAGGGGATTATAGCAATCAGCCCCAGCATTTT. Amino acid sequence: CASSPGDYSNQPQHF.